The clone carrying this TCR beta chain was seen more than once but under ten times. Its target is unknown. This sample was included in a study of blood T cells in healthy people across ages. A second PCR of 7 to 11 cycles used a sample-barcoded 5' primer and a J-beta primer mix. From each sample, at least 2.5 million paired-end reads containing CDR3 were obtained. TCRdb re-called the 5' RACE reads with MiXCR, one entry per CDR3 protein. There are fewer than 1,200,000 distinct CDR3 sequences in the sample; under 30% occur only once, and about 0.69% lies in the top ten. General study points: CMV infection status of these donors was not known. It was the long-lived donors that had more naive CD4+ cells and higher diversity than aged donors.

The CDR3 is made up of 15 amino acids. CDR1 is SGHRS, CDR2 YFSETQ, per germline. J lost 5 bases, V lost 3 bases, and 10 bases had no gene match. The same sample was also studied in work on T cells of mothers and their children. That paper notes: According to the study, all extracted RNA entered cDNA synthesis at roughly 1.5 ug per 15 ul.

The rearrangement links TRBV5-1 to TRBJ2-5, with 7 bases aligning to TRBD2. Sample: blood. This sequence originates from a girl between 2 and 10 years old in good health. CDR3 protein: CASSSYRGVGETQYF. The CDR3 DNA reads TGCGCCAGCAGCTCTTACCGGGGGGTCGGTGAGACCCAGTACTTC.